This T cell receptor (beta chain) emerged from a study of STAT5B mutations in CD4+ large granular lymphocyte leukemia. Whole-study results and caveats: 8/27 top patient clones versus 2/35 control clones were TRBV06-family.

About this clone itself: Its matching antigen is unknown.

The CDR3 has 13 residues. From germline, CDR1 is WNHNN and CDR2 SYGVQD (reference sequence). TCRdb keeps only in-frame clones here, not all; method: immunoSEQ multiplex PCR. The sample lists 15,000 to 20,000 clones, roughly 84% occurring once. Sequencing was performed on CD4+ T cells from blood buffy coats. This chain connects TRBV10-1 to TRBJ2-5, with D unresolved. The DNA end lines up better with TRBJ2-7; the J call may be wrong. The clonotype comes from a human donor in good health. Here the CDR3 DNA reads TGCGCCAGCAGTGATTCAGGACCCTACGAGCAGTACTTC. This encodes CASSDSGPYEQYF.